A selection of T cell receptor beta chains follows, all from one sample in a study of shared clonotypes between healthy human individuals. The method was immunoSEQ multiplex PCR; TCRdb's version includes in-frame clones alone and lacks a portion of them. The sample holds roughly 110,000 clones, about two thirds seen once. Input material: memory CD8+ T cells sorted from blood. The receptors were gathered from a woman in her 30s in good health. Each CDR3 is given with its conserved first and last residue. D genes are given only for firm matches. The listing skips clone size in some rows; elsewhere it reads once, few, many or a size class.

TRBD1	TRBJ1-1	NA	TRBV5-4	TGTGCCAGCAGCTCGGAGGGGGACAGTAGCAACACTGAAGCTTTCTTT	CASSSEGDSSNTEAFF
NA	TRBJ2-7	few	TRBV13	TGTGCCAGCAGCTTAGAATTAGCGGTCTACGAGCAGTACTTC	CASSLELAVYEQYF
NA	TRBJ1-2	NA	TRBV14	TGTGCCAGCAGCCAAGGCTCCGGGGCTAACTATGGCTACACCTTC	CASSQGSGANYGYTF
NA	TRBJ2-7	once	TRBV29-1	TGCAGCGTCCTCCTAACAGTCGACTCCTACGAGCAGTACTTC	CSVLLTVDSYEQYF
TRBD1	TRBJ2-7	once	TRBV5-1	TGCGCCAGCCATAAAGGGGACAGCTCCTACGAGCAGTACTTC	CASHKGDSSYEQYF
NA	TRBJ1-4	NA	TRBV21-1	TGTGCCAGCAGCATGGGGGGAGCGGACGAAAAACTGTTTTTT	CASSMGGADEKLFF
TRBD2	TRBJ2-5	NA	TRBV7-2	TGTGCCGACGAGGCCGGGACTAGCGGGAGTATGAGGGAGACCCAGTACTTC	CADEAGTSGSMRETQYF
TRBD2	TRBJ2-3	NA	TRBV6-6	TGTGCCAGCTCGGGACTAGGCACAGATACGCAGTATTTT	CASSGLGTDTQYF
TRBD2	TRBJ2-1	once	TRBV7-9	TGTGCCAGCAGCTTAGGACTAGCGGGAGATGAGCAGTTCTTC	CASSLGLAGDEQFF
NA	TRBJ2-3	once	TRBV29-1	TGCAGCGTTGAAGATCCCATTAAGGCAGGGACGCAGTATTTT	CSVEDPIKAGTQYF
TRBD2	TRBJ2-2	few	TRBV6-4	TGTGCCAGCAGTGACTCGATTCAGCGGGAGGGCACCGGGGAGCTGTTTTTT	CASSDSIQREGTGELFF
TRBD2	TRBJ2-3	once	TRBV4-1	TGCGCCAGCAGCCAAGATTCGGGGAGGGCAGATACGCAGTATTTT	CASSQDSGRADTQYF
NA	TRBJ2-7	NA	TRBV7-8	TGTGCCAGCAGCTTAGTTGGTTTAGACGAGCAGTACTTC	CASSLVGLDEQYF